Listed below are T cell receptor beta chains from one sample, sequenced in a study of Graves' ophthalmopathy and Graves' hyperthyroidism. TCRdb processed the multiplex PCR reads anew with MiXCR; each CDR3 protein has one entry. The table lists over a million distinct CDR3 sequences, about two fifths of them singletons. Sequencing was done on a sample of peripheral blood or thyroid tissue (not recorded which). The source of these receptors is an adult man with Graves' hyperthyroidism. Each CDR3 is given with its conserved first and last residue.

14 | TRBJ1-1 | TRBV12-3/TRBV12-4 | CASSLGQGDTEAFF
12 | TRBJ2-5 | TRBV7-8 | CASRVPKETQYF
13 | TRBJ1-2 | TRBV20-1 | CSARQGEDYGYTF
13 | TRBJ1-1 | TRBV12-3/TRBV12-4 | CASSLSGAHGAFF
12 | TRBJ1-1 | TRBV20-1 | CSARTWGDEAFF
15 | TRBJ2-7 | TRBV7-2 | CASSFPAGGPGEQYF
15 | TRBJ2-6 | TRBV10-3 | CAIRDTYSGANVLTF
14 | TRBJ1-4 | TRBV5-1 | CASRSTGGYEKLFF
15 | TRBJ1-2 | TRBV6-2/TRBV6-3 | CASSSPTHGGYGYTF
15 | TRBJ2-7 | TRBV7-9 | CASSRPPTGLYEQYF
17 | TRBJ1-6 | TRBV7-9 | CASSPMGQSSYNSPLHF
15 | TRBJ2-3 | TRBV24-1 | CATSDRDGSTDTQYF
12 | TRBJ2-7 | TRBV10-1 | CASSEISGEQYF
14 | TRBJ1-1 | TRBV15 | CATSLRVGNTEAFF
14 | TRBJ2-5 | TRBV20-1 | CSASEPGLAGSRFF
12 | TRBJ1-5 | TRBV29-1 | CSSPQGSQPQHF
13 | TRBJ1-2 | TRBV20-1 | CSASSDRADGYTF
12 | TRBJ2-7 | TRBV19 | CASRVGAGEQYF
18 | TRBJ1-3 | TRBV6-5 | CASSYSSAGRPSGNTIYF
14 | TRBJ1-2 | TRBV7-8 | CASSLGTGAHGYTF
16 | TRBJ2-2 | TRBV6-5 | CASNIRVTVNTGELFF
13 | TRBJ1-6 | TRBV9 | CASSVERGESLHF
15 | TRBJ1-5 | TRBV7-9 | CASSPGSANNQPQHF
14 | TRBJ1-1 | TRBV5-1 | CASSSTGINTEAFF